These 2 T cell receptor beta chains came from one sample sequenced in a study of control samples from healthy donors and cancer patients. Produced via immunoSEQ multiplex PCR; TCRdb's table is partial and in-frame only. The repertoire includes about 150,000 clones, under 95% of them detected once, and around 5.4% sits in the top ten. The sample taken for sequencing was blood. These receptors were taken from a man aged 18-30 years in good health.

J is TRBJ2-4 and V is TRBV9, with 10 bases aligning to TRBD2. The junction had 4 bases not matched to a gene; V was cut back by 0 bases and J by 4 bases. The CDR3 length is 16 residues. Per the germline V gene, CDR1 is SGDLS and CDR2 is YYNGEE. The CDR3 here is CASSVGASGSKNIQYF. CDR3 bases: TGTGCCAGCAGCGTAGGGGCTAGCGGGAGTAAAAACATTCAGTACTTC.

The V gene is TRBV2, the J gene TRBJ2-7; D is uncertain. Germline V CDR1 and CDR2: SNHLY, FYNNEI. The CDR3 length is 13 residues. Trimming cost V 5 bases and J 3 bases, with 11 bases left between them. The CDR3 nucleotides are TGTGCCAGCAGTCACACAGTGGACTACGAGCAGTACTTC. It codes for CASSHTVDYEQYF.